This T cell receptor (beta chain) was identified in a study of tumor-infiltrating lymphocytes in primary liver carcinoma. Study-level results: Blood trailed tumors significantly in top-250-clone fraction (p = 0.039).

The germline CDR1 and CDR2 sequences are SGHDT and YYEEEE. The CDR3 is made up of 13 amino acids. From unsorted bulk tissue weighing roughly 17-32 mg, DNA and RNA were co-extracted. Each tumor had five separate regions sampled. All tumor specimens exceeded 85% viable tumor cells. The input was approximately 0.45 ug total RNA; TCR beta cDNA was made from it with a constant-region primer. Nested multiplex PCR, run for three rounds with slightly modified ARM-PCR, yielded TCR beta libraries. Primers for the first two PCR rounds were TRBV1-TRBV30 forward primers and a C-beta reverse primer (approximately 9 cycles per round). TCRdb redid the calling of the multiplex PCR reads with MiXCR, one entry per CDR3 protein. The sample holds roughly 50,000 distinct CDR3 sequences, 60% to 75% seen once. Turning to this clonotype: Its specificity is not known. An end of the junction differs from the germline gene, which may be a read error.

The sample taken for sequencing was liver tumor tissue from sampling region 2. The subset is: tumor region T2, inferior pole. The chain couples TRBV5-6 to TRBJ2-7; D is uncertain. This TCR came from a man between 40 and 49 years old with primary liver carcinoma and hepatitis B virus infection. The CDR3 bases are TGTGCCGGCAGCTTCGTGAGAATCTACGAGCAGTACTTC. As protein: CAGSFVRIYEQYF.